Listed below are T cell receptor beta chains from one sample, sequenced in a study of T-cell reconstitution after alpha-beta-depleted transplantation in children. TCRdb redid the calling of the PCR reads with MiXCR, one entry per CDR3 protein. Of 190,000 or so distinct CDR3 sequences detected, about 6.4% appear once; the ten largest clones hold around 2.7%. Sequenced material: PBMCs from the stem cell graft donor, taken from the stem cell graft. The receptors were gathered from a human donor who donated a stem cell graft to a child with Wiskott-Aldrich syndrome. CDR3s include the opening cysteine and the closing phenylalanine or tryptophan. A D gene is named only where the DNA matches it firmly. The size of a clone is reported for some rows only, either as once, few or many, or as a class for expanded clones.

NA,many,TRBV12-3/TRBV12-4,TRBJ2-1,CASSGGSYNEQFF,TGTGCCAGTTCTGGAGGGTCCTACAATGAGCAGTTCTTC
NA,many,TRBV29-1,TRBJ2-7,CSVAKRLDRLYEQYF,TGCAGCGTTGCAAAAAGACTTGACAGACTCTACGAGCAGTACTTC
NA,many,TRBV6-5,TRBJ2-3,CASSYSGQATDTQYF,TGTGCCAGCAGTTACTCGGGGCAGGCCACAGATACGCAGTATTTT
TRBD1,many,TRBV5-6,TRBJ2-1,CASSLRDRVVTEQFF,TGTGCCAGCAGCCTCCGGGACAGGGTGGTCACTGAGCAGTTCTTC
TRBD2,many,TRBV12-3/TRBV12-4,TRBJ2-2,CASINSFGGSPGELFF,TGTGCCAGCATCAACTCTTTCGGGGGGTCCCCCGGGGAGCTGTTTTTT
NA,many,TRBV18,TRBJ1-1,CASSREIQGLDTEAFF,TGTGCCAGCTCACGGGAGATACAGGGCTTAGACACTGAAGCTTTCTTT
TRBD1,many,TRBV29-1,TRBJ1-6,CSVGTGGSPLHF,TGCAGCGTCGGGACAGGGGGTTCACCCCTCCACTTT
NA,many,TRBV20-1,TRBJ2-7,CSARRDTDYEQYF,TGCAGTGCTAGACGGGACACAGACTACGAGCAGTACTTC
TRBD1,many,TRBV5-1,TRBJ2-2,CASGQGNTGELFF,TGCGCCAGCGGACAGGGGAACACCGGGGAGCTGTTTTTT
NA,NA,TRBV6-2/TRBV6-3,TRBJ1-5,CASSFRRGFFQPQHF,TGTGCCAGCAGTTTTAGGAGGGGGTTTTTTCAGCCCCAGCATTTT
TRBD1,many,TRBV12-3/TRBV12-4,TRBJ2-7,CASSTNNRGLYEQYF,TGTGCCAGCAGCACAAACAACAGGGGGCTCTACGAGCAGTACTTC
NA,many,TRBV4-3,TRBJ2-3,CASSQGVAADTQYF,TGCGCCAGCAGCCAAGGTGTAGCTGCAGATACGCAGTATTTT
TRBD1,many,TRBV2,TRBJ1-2,CASRLQAGGNYGYTF,TGTGCCAGCAGACTCCAAGCAGGGGGAAACTATGGCTACACCTTC
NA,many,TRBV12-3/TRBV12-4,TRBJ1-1,CASSFTGNTEAFF,TGCGCCAGCAGCTTCACAGGGAACACTGAAGCTTTCTTT